The subject of this entry is one TCR beta chain. Its antigen is unidentified. The entry originates in a study of T cell repertoires and HLA-DP antigens. CDR1 and CDR2 (germline): SNHLY, FYNNEI. This CDR3 contains 15 residues. V shed 6 bases, J shed 1 base, and the junction held 1 base outside the gene matches. TCRdb's table, derived via immunoSEQ multiplex PCR, lists solely in-frame clones and lacks some. The table includes about 89,000 clones, around nine tenths detected once. The sequenced sample consisted of CD4+ T cells from PBMCs. The sequence was collected from a man in his fifties or sixties in good health and CMV-seronegative. The gene calls are TRBV2 and TRBJ2-5, with 14 bases identical to TRBD2. The CDR3: CASRGTSGGQETQYF. In DNA form, the CDR3 reads TGTGCCAGCAGAGGGACTAGCGGGGGCCAAGAGACCCAGTACTTC.